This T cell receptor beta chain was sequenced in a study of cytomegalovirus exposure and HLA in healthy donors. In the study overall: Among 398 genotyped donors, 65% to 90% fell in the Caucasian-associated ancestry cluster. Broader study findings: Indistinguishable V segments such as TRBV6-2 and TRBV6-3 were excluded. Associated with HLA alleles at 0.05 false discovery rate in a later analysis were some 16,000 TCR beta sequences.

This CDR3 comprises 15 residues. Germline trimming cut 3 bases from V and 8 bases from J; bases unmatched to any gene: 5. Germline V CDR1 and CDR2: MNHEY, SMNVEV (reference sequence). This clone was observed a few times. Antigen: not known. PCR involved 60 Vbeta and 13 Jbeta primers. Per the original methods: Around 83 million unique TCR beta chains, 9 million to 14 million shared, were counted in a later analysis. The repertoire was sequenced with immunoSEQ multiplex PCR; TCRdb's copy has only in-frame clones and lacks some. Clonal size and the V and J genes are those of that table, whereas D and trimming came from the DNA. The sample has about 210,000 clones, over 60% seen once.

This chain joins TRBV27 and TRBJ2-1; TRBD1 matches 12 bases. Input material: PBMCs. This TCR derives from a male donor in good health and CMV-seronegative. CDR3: CASSFAGQGADEQFF. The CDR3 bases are TGTGCCAGCAGTTTCGCGGGACAGGGGGCCGATGAGCAGTTCTTC.